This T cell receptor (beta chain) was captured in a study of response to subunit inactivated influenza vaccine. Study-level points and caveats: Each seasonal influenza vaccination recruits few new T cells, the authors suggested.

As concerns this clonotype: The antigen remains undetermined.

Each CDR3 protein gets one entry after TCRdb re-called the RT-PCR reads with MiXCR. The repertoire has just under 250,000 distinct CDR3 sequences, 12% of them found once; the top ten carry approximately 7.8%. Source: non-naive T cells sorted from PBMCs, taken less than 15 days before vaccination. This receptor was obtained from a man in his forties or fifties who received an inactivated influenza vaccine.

Here the CDR3 reads CASSLGGGYSNQPQHF. CDR3 DNA: TGTGCCAGCAGCTTAGGAGGGGGATATAGCAATCAGCCCCAGCATTTT. This chain joins TRBV7-2 and TRBJ1-5, with D possibly matching TRBD1 (6 bases). Between the trimmed V and J ends, which lost 1 base and 0 bases, there was a span of 10 bases. Per germline, CDR1 SGHTA and CDR2 FQGNSA. This CDR3 spans 16 amino acids. The entire variable domain, with the rest obtained from reference TRBV7-2 and TRBJ1-5, is as follows: GAGVSQSPSNKVTEKGKDVELRCDPISGHTALYWYRQSLGQGLEFLIYFQGNSAPDKSGLPSDRFSAERTGGSVSTLTIQRTQQEDSAVYLCASSLGGGYSNQPQHFGDGTRLSIL.